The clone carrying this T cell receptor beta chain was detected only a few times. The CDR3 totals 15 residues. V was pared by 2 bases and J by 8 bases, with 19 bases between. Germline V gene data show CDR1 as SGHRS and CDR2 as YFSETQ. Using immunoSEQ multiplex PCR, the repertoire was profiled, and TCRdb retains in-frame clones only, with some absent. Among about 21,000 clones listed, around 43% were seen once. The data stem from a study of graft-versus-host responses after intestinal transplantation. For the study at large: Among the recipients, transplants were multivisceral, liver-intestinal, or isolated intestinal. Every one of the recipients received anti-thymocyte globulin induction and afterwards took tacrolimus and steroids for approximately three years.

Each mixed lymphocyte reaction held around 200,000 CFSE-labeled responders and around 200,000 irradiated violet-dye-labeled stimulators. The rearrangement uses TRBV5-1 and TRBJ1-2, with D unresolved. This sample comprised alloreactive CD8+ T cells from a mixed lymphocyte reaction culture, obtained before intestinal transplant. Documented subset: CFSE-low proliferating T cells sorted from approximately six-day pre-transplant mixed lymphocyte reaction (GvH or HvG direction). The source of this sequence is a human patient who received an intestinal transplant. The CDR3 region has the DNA TGCGCCAGCAGCTTAGAGGGTAAGTCGTCGATCGGCTACACCTTC. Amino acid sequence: CASSLEGKSSIGYTF.